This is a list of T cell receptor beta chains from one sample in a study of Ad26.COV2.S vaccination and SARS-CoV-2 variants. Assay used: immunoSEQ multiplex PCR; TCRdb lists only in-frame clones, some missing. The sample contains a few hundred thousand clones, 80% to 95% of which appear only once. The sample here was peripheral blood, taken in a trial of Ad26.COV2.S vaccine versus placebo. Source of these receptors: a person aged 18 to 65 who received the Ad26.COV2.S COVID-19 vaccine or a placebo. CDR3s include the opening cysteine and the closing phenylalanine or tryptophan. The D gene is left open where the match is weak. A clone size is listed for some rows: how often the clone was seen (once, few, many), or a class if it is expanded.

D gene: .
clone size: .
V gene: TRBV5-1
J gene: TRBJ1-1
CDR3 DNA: TGCGCCAGCACCCGGGACCGGATGAACACTGAAGCTTTCTTT
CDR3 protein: CASTRDRMNTEAFF

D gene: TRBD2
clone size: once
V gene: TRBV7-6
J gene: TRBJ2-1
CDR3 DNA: TGTGCCAGCAGTCCGAGCGGGAGTAGATCCTACAATGAGCAGTTCTTC
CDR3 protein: CASSPSGSRSYNEQFF

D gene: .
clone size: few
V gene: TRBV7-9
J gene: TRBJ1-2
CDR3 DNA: TGTGCCAGCAGCTTAGGACAGTCAAGAGGCTACACCTTC
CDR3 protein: CASSLGQSRGYTF

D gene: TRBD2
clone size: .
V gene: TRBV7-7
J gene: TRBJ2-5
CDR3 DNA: TGTGCTAGCAGCACCCGTAGCGGGGGGGGCCAAGAGACCCAGTACTTC
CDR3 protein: CASSTRSGGGQETQYF

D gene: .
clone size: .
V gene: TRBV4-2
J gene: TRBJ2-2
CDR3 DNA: TGTGCCAGCAGCCAAGACCCTGGTAACACCGGGGAGCTGTTTTTT
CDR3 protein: CASSQDPGNTGELFF

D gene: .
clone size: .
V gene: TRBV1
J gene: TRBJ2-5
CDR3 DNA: TGCACCAGCAGCCAACCGGGACTAGCGGGAGTAAGGGGGGGGGAGACCCAGTACTTC
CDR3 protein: CTSSQPGLAGVRGGETQYF

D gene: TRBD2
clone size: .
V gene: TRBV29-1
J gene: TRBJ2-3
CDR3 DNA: TGCAGCACGCGGACTAGCGGCGACACAGATACGCAGTATTTT
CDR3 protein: CSTRTSGDTDTQYF

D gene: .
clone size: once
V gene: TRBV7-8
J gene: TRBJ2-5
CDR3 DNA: TGTGCCAGCAGCTTAGTTTTAGCTTCAGAGACCCAGTACTTC
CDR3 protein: CASSLVLASETQYF

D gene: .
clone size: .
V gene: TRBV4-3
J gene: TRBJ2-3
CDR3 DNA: TGCGCCAGCAGCCAAGATTTGGGACGCAGCACAGATACGCAGTATTTT
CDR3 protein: CASSQDLGRSTDTQYF

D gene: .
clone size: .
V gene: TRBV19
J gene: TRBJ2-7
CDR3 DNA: TGTGCCAGTAGTATCCGTCGGGGTCACTACGAGCAGTACTTC
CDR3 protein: CASSIRRGHYEQYF

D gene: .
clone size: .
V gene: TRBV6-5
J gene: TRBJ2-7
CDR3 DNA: TGTGCCAGCCGCGGAACAGAGCTTTCGTACGAGCAGTACTTC
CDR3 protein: CASRGTELSYEQYF

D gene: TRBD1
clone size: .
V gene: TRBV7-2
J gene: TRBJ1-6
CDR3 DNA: TGTGCCAGCAGCCCTGGACAGGGGCGAGGCAATTCACCCCTCCACTTT
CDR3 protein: CASSPGQGRGNSPLHF

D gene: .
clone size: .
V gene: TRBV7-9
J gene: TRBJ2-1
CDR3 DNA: TGTGCCAGCAGCCGGGGGGCGGCGGGAGCATTCTACAATGAGCAGTTCTTC
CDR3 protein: CASSRGAAGAFYNEQFF

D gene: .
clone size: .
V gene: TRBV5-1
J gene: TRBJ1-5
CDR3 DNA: TGCGCCAGCAGCTTGGGACAGAGTAGCAATCAGCCCCAGCATTTT
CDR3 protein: CASSLGQSSNQPQHF

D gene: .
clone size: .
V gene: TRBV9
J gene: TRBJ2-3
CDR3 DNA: TGTGCCAGCAGCGTCCTGGACAGCCTAACAGATACGCAGTATTTT
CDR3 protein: CASSVLDSLTDTQYF

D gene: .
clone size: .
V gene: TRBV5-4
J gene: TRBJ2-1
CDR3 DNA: TGTGCCAGCAGCCTCCCCCTAGCTTCCCACAATGAGCAGTTCTTC
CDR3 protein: CASSLPLASHNEQFF

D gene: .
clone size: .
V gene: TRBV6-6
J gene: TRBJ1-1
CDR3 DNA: TGTGCCAGCAGCCCCCCTCTTAGGGTATCGAACACTGAAGCTTTCTTT
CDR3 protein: CASSPPLRVSNTEAFF

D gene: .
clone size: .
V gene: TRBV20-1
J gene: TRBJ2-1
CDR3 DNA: TGCAGTGCTAGTCTGGGACGTAGCTCCTACAATGAGCAGTTCTTC
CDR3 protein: CSASLGRSSYNEQFF

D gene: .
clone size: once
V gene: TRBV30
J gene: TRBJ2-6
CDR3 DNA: TGTGCCTGGACCGGGATGACTAGTTATTCTGGGGCCAACGTCCTGACTTTC
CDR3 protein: CAWTGMTSYSGANVLTF

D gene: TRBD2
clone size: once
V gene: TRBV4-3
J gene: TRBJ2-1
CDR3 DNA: TGCGCCAGCAGCCAAGATAGGGGCCAGCGGGAGTATAGAAATGAGCAGTTCTTC
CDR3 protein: CASSQDRGQREYRNEQFF

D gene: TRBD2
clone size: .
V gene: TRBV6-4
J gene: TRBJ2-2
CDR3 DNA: TGTGCCAGCAGTGAAGGAGCGGGAGACACCGGGGAGCTGTTTTTT
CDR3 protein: CASSEGAGDTGELFF

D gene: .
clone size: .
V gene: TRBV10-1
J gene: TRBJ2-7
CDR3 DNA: TGCGCCAGCGGTCAAGGGACGGCCGTGTACGAGCAGTACTTC
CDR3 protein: CASGQGTAVYEQYF

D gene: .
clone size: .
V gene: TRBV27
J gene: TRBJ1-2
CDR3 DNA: TGTGCCAGCAGTTTTAAGGCTGGCTACACCTTC
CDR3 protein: CASSFKAGYTF

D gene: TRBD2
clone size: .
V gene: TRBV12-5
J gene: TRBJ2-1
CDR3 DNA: TGTGCTAGTGGTTTGACCGGGACTAGCGGGAGCTTGGGGCAGTTCTTC
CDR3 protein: CASGLTGTSGSLGQFF

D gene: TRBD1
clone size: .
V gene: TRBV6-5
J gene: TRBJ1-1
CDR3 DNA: TGTGCCAGCAGCCCCGGGGACAGTCAAGAAGCTTTCTTT
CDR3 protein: CASSPGDSQEAFF

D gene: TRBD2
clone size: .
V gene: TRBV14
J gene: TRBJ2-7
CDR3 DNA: TGTGCCAGCGCTCCGGGACTAGCGGGAGGGGAGCAGTACTTC
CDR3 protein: CASAPGLAGGEQYF

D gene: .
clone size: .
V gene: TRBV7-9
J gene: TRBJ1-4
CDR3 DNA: TGTGCCAGCAGCTTAGGTGGAGGGGATGAGGGCAATGAAAAACTGTTTTTT
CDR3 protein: CASSLGGGDEGNEKLFF

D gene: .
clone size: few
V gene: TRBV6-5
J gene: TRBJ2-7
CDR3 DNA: TGTGCCAGCAGTTACTCTTCGGCCGGTTACGAGCAGTACTTC
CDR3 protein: CASSYSSAGYEQYF

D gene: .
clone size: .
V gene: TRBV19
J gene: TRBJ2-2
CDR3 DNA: TGTGCCAGTAGTCTACAGGGCTACACCGGGGAGCTGTTTTTT
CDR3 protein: CASSLQGYTGELFF

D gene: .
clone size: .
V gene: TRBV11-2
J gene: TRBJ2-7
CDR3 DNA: TGTGCCAGCAGCTTAGGGCTGGGACGGAACTACGAGCAGTACTTC
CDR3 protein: CASSLGLGRNYEQYF

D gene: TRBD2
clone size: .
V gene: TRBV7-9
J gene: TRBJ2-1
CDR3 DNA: TGTGCCAGCAGCTTAGGATTTTTGACTAGCGGGAGCAATGAGCAGTTCTTC
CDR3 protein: CASSLGFLTSGSNEQFF

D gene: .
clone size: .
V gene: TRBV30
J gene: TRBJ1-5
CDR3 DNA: TGTGCCTGGAGTGTAATGGCCGCTTATCAGCCCCAGCATTTT
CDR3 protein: CAWSVMAAYQPQHF

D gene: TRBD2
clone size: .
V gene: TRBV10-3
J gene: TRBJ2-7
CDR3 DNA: TGTGCCATCAGTGAGCCGTTAGCGGGAGCGAGCTCCTACGAGCAGTACTTC
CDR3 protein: CAISEPLAGASSYEQYF

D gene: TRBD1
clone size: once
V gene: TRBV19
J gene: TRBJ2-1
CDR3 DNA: TGTGCCAGTAGGGACAGGGCGAATGAGCAGTTCTTC
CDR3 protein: CASRDRANEQFF

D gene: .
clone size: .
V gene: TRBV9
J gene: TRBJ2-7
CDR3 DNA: TGTGCCAGCAGCGTAGTAGTCCCACGGGGCATCTACGAGCAGTACTTC
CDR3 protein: CASSVVVPRGIYEQYF

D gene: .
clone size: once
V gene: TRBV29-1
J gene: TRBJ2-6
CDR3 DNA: TGCAGCGTTCAAGGCTCTGGGGCCAACGTCCTGACTTTC
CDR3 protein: CSVQGSGANVLTF

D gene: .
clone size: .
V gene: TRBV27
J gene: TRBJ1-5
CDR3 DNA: TGTGCCAGCAGTACAAACAGGGACGGGGGCAATCAGCCCCAGCATTTT
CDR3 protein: CASSTNRDGGNQPQHF

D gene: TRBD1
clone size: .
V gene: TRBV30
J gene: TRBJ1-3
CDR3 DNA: TGTGCCTGGAGTCAGGGGGCCCAAACGACCATATATTTT
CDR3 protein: CAWSQGAQTTIYF

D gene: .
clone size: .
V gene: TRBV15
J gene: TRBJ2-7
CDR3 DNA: TGTGCCACCAGCAGAGAGAGACTAGGGACAACCTACGAGCAGTACTTC
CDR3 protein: CATSRERLGTTYEQYF

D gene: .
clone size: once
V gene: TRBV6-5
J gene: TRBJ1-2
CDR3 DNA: TGTGCCAGCAGTCAATCCAGGGGCTATGGCTACACCTTC
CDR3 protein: CASSQSRGYGYTF

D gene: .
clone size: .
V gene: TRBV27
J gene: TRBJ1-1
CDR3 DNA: TGTGCCAGCAGTCAACAGGGAACGAACACTGAAGCTTTCTTT
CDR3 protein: CASSQQGTNTEAFF

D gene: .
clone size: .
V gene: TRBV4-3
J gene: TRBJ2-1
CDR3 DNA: TGCGCCAGCAGCCAAGAATGGGGGCGCGGGAATGAGCAGTTCTTC
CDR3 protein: CASSQEWGRGNEQFF